This T cell receptor (beta chain) was identified in a study of a mutant IDH1 vaccine in newly diagnosed glioma. Study-level background: Antecedent treatment encompassed radiotherapy, temozolomide, or their combination; the majority received both.

As to time point: week 11, during vaccination. Doses comprised 300 ug of mutant IDH1 20-mer peptide each, plus topical imiquimod. Study conclusions and caveats: Vaccine-induced immune responses occurred in roughly 93% of patients.

CDR3 size: 15 residues. CDR1 is SGDLS, CDR2 YYNGEE, per germline. J gave up 5 bases and V 9 bases, and 12 bases lay outside the gene matches. Points on this clone: Its antigen is unknown.

The table came from immunoSEQ multiplex PCR; TCRdb's copy has only in-frame clones and leaves some out. The sample has around 31,000 clones; just under 80% are singletons. The clonotype was recovered from a man younger than 45 with glioma. The rearrangement uses TRBV9 and TRBJ2-1, with TRBD2 identical over 9 bases. This sample comprised PBMCs, obtained from a glioma patient whose treatment included an IDH1 peptide vaccine. The CDR3: CATASGTSRHNEQFF. The CDR3 nucleotides are TGTGCCACCGCGTCTGGGACTAGCCGTCACAATGAGCAGTTCTTC.